These 21 T cell receptor beta chains were all obtained from the same sample, sequenced in a study of T-cell reconstitution after alpha-beta-depleted transplantation in children. Researchers prepared the TCRbeta library using unique molecular identifiers, the study reports. MiXCR was run by TCRdb on the PCR reads, yielding one entry per CDR3 protein. The repertoire consists of some 300,000 distinct CDR3 sequences, with roughly 8.2% occurring once and the leading ten covering approximately 9.6%. Study-wide results and caveats: Fresh T-cell production supplied most of the T-cell counts and diversity seen one year after transplant.

For these TCRs, the target antigens are not known. The sample in question was peripheral blood, obtained 360 days after TCRalphabeta/CD19-depleted stem cell transplant. These TCRs come from a female patient aged 2-15 years who had a stem cell transplant for Fanconi anemia, so the T cells may come from the graft donor.

Ten or more counts support this clonotype. The chain recombines TRBV7-2 with TRBJ1-6, with a possible D match to TRBD1 (6 bases). The CDR3 is 16 residues long. The germline CDR1 and CDR2 sequences are SGHTA and FQGNSA. Between the trimmed V and J ends, which lost 0 bases and 6 bases, there was a span of 12 bases. CDR3 DNA: TGTGCCAGCAGCTTAGCGCTCGGGGGCCTTAATTCACCCCTCCACTTT. Its translation is CASSLALGGLNSPLHF.

Ten or more counts support this clonotype. The chain carries TRBV5-5 and TRBJ1-2, with D perhaps TRBD1 (5 bases). This CDR3 has 18 residues. Looked up from germline, CDR1 is SGHKS and CDR2 is YYEKEE (reference sequence). Deletions cut 5 bases from V and 2 bases from J, with 25 bases between. The CDR3 loop reads CASRLDHSRVILNYGYTF. The CDR3 DNA is TGTGCCAGCAGACTGGACCACAGCAGGGTTATCTTAAACTATGGCTACACCTTC.

This clonotype was seen at least ten times. The V gene is TRBV7-8, the J gene TRBJ1-2, with unresolved D. This CDR3 is 11 amino acids long. V lost 2 bases to trimming and J lost 8 bases, with 6 bases between them. In germline, CDR1 is SGHVS, CDR2 FQNEAQ. The CDR3 region is CASSLNSGYTF. The CDR3 region has the DNA TGTGCCAGCAGCTTAAACAGCGGCTACACCTTC.

In this sample, this clonotype turned up many times. The V call is TRBV12-3 or TRBV12-4, the J call TRBJ1-5; D not certain. The germline V and J ends were trimmed by 5 bases and 2 bases, with 10 bases remaining between them. CDR3 length: 14 amino acids. CDR3 in amino acids: CASSGRGGNQPQHF. For the CDR3, the DNA is TGTGCCAGCAGTGGCCGGGGAGGCAATCAGCCCCAGCATTTT.

There are many counts of this clonotype. At one of its ends the junction is not consistent with the germline gene, which may arise from a read error. The chain links TRBV4-1 to TRBJ2-1; 15 bases match TRBD2. The CDR3 sequence is 19 residues long. CDR1 and CDR2 from the germline V gene are MGHRA and YSYEKL. DNA of the CDR3: TGCGCCAGTAGCCCGGGACTAGCGGGGGGAATAAGCTCCTACAATGAGCAGTTCTTC. This sequence encodes CASSPGLAGGISSYNEQFF.

This clonotype was counted ten times or more. CDR3 in DNA: TGTGCCAGCAGTTCCTTTGAGGGGGCCTCTGGAAACACCATATATTTT. Translated: CASSSFEGASGNTIYF. V is TRBV12-3 or TRBV12-4 and J is TRBJ1-3; 7 bases agree with TRBD1. This CDR3 region has 16 residues. Trimming took 4 bases from V and 0 from J; bases not matched to a gene: 6.

This clonotype was seen ten or more times. The rearrangement uses TRBV6-2 or TRBV6-3 and TRBJ2-3; the D is unclear. Trimming cost V 0 bases and J 4 bases, with 14 bases left between them. Germline V CDR1 and CDR2: MNHEY, SVGEGT. This CDR3 spans 16 amino acids. CDR3 DNA sequence: TGTGCCAGCAGTTACTCGTTTATGGAGCCCGCAGATACGCAGTATTTT. Translation gives CASSYSFMEPADTQYF.

J is TRBJ1-1 and V is TRBV11-2, with no clear D. This CDR3 is built from 15 residues. Germline V lookup: CDR1 SGHAT, CDR2 FQNNGV. With 1 base removed from V and 1 base from J, the gap between germline ends came to 10 bases. CDR3 in DNA: TGTGCCAGCAGCTTAGTGAACCCCGGGAACACTGAAGCTTTCTTT. Its protein is CASSLVNPGNTEAFF.

This clonotype was seen ten or more times. The V call is TRBV20-1, the J call TRBJ2-7, with 10 bases identical to TRBD1. Unmatched junction bases numbered 11, after V lost 2 bases and J lost 1 base. CDR3 size: 17 residues. The germline gives CDR1 DFQATT, CDR2 SNEGSKA (reference sequence). CDR3 coding DNA: TGCAGTGCTAGACCAGATAAAGGACAGGGGGTATCCTACGAGCAGTACTTC. Its translation: CSARPDKGQGVSYEQYF.

The table lists this clonotype with many counts. The chain has TRBV28 and TRBJ1-2, with D perhaps matching TRBD1 (6 bases). Germline CDR1 reads MDHEN; CDR2 reads SYDVKM. The CDR3 runs to 16 residues. Deletions cut 4 bases from V and 2 bases from J, with 17 bases between. The CDR3 DNA follows: TGTGCCAGCAGTTCCCCCTCAGGGGACCAAAACTATGGCTACACCTTC. This translates into CASSSPSGDQNYGYTF.

This clonotype was counted at least ten times. V and J are TRBV11-2 and TRBJ2-1; D gene uncertain. The V end lost 1 base, the J end lost 5 bases, and 6 bases lay between the germline ends. CDR1 SGHAT and CDR2 FQNNGV come from the germline V gene. The CDR3 contains 13 residues. The CDR3 coding sequence is TGTGCCAGCAGCTTAGGACGCAACAATGAGCAGTTCTTC. It codes for CASSLGRNNEQFF.

This clonotype appeared a few times. This chain uses TRBV2 with TRBJ2-5; no definite D call. CDR3 length: 14 residues. Germline V gene data show CDR1 as SNHLY and CDR2 as FYNNEI. V was pared by 3 bases and J by 0 bases, with 8 bases between. This CDR3 reads CASSETDYQETQYF. DNA of the CDR3: TGTGCCAGCAGTGAGACGGATTACCAAGAGACCCAGTACTTC.

With regard to this clonotype: A junction boundary mismatches the germline segment, possibly from a read error. This rearrangement joins TRBV5-1 to TRBJ1-1, with TRBD1 identical over 7 bases. The CDR3 is 11 amino acids. Germline loops: CDR1 SGHRS, CDR2 YFSETQ. The CDR3 nucleotides are TGCACCAGTCAGGGGGGCACTGAAGCTTTCTTT. Translated: CTSQGGTEAFF.

The J gene is TRBJ1-1, the V gene TRBV6-1; D call uncertain. The germline V and J ends were trimmed by 5 bases and 4 bases, with 17 bases remaining between them. Per the germline V gene, CDR1 is MNHNS and CDR2 is SASEGT. This CDR3 is built from 15 residues. CDR3 sequence (DNA): TGTGCCAGCAGTCCAGCTGACATAGAAGCCACTGAAGCTTTCTTT. As protein: CASSPADIEATEAFF.

There are many counts of this clonotype. The chain uses TRBV12-3 or TRBV12-4 and TRBJ1-2; 10 bases agree with TRBD1. The J segment lost 8 bases and the V segment lost 2 bases, leaving 5 bases of the junction unmatched. The CDR3 spans 14 residues. The CDR3 bases are TGTGCCAGCAGTTTAAGGGACAGGGGTCGCGGCTACACCTTC. Protein sequence: CASSLRDRGRGYTF.

This clonotype was counted only a few times. The J gene is TRBJ2-5, the V gene TRBV20-1, with D perhaps being TRBD1 or TRBD2 (6 bases each). Germline V lookup: CDR1 DFQATT, CDR2 SNEGSKA (reference sequence). There are 16 residues in the CDR3. Trimming removed 0 bases at V and 5 bases at J, with 19 bases between. This chain's CDR3 is CSARDTLWGARETQYF. CDR3 DNA: TGCAGTGCTAGAGATACCCTTTGGGGGGCTAGGGAGACCCAGTACTTC.

There are a few counts of this clonotype. The gene calls are TRBV12-3 or TRBV12-4 and TRBJ1-5; D is possibly TRBD1 (5 bases). There are 17 residues in the CDR3. The germline V and J ends were trimmed by 8 bases and 11 bases, with 31 bases remaining between them. CDR3 protein: CASSRSLRDLVGGAQHF. In DNA form, the CDR3 reads TGTGCCAGCTCACGCTCCCTACGGGACTTAGTCGGCGGGGCCCAGCATTTT.

This clonotype appeared many times. This sequence joins TRBV20-1 and TRBJ2-2; D is undetermined. With 0 bases removed from V and 4 bases from J, the gap between germline ends came to 9 bases. CDR1 DFQATT and CDR2 SNEGSKA come from the germline V gene (reference sequence). The CDR3 runs to 14 residues. The chain's CDR3 is CSARESPGTGELFF. The CDR3 bases are TGCAGTGCTAGAGAGTCGCCTGGCACCGGGGAGCTGTTTTTT.

This clonotype was seen a few times. Here the CDR3 DNA reads TGCGCCAGCAGCTTGGCAGGGCAGGGAGGGTTCTTC. As protein: CASSLAGQGGFF. The gene calls are TRBV5-1 and TRBJ2-1, with a weak D call TRBD2 (6 bases). The CDR3 has 12 residues. Germline V CDR1 and CDR2: SGHRS, YFSETQ. The V gene lost 0 bases and the J gene lost 15 bases, with 13 bases spanning the gap.

This clonotype was seen repeatedly, ten times or more. This rearrangement joins TRBV5-6 to TRBJ2-3; D not certain. Looked up from germline, CDR1 is SGHDT and CDR2 is YYEEEE. CDR3 length equals 18 residues. V dropped 1 base and J dropped 5 bases, with 23 bases sitting between them. As DNA, the CDR3 is TGTGCCAGCAGCTTGCTTCGGCTGGCCCGTGCTTCGGGAGATACGCAGTATTTT. Translation gives CASSLLRLARASGDTQYF.

This clonotype was found many times. The gene calls are TRBV10-3 and TRBJ1-1, with D perhaps TRBD1 (6 bases). CDR1 is ENHRY, CDR2 SYGVKD, per germline. The CDR3 runs to 19 residues. V lost 0 bases, J lost 0 bases, and 20 bases lay in between. In DNA form, the CDR3 reads TGTGCCATCAGTGAGTCGTTAACCACCCAGGGGAGAATGAACACTGAAGCTTTCTTT. Amino acids: CAISESLTTQGRMNTEAFF.